The 27 T cell receptor beta chains given below trace back to one sample, sequenced in a study of cytomegalovirus exposure and HLA in healthy donors. The PCR employed 60 Vbeta primers together with 13 Jbeta primers. The data were produced by immunoSEQ multiplex PCR, yet TCRdb's version contains in-frame clones alone and is incomplete. The data contain 80,000 to 100,000 clones, roughly 70% of them singletons. What was sequenced was PBMCs. These receptors were collected from a man between 50 and 59 years old in good health and CMV-seronegative.

This clone was found a few times. The V gene is TRBV28, the J gene TRBJ2-7, with D tentatively TRBD1 (5 bases). This CDR3 has 11 amino acids. Germline V gene sequence: CDR1 MDHEN, CDR2 SYDVKM. V was trimmed by 2 bases and J by 6 bases, leaving 5 bases between them. CDR3 bases: TGTGCCAGCAGTTTACAGGGCGAGCAGTACTTC. Encoded protein: CASSLQGEQYF.

This chain connects TRBV15 to TRBJ2-7; perhaps TRBD2 as D (5 bases). Trimming shortened V by 0 bases and J by 2 bases, and 14 bases separated the two germline ends. The CDR3 sequence is 16 residues long. Germline CDR1 and CDR2: LNHNV and YYDKDF (reference sequence). The CDR3 bases are TGTGCCACCAGCAGAGATCCGAGCGGACGACCCTACGAGCAGTACTTC. As protein: CATSRDPSGRPYEQYF.

This chain connects TRBV19 to TRBJ1-1; TRBD1 agrees at 10 bases. The CDR3 contains 15 residues. The trim removed 4 bases at V and 5 bases at J, leaving 7 bases unmatched. Germline V lookup: CDR1 LNHDA, CDR2 SQIVND (reference sequence). This CDR3 reads CASSTGQGEWTEAFF. The CDR3 DNA reads TGTGCCAGTAGTACCGGACAGGGGGAATGGACTGAAGCTTTCTTT.

This clone has more than one count but fewer than ten. The chain joins TRBV29-1 to TRBJ2-7, with a weak D call TRBD1 (5 bases). This CDR3 is 13 amino acids long. With 3 bases removed from V and 6 bases from J, the gap between germline ends came to 15 bases. The germline V gene has CDR1 SQVTM and CDR2 ANQGSEA. CDR3 loop: CSVDGPGMGEQYF. The CDR3 nucleotides are TGCAGCGTTGACGGGCCAGGGATGGGCGAGCAGTACTTC.

This clone has only a few counts. The chain recombines TRBV7-3 with TRBJ2-3; the D gene is possibly TRBD2 (6 bases). This CDR3 spans 16 amino acids. V lost 8 bases and J lost 0, with 18 bases in between. Germline V gene lookup returns CDR1 SGHTA and CDR2 FQGTGA. The DNA of the CDR3 is TGTGCCAGCGCCATAGTGGCGGGAACTAGCACAGATACGCAGTATTTT. Amino acid sequence: CASAIVAGTSTDTQYF.

For this clone: The junction and the germline gene differ at one end; a read error may be behind it. The V call is TRBV7-7, the J call TRBJ2-4, with D uncertain. The CDR3 totals 14 residues. Germline V gene lookup returns CDR1 SSHAT and CDR2 FNYEAQ (reference sequence). The CDR3 bases are TGTGCTAGCACATTCGAGGCGTTAAAAAACATTCAGTACTTC. It encodes CASTFEALKNIQYF.

The chain uses TRBV7-9 and TRBJ2-5, with D possibly TRBD1 on 5 matching bases. Germline CDR1 and CDR2: SEHNR and FQNEAQ (reference sequence). The CDR3 is 12 residues long. Trimming removed 5 bases at V and 4 bases at J, with 8 bases between. The CDR3 DNA sequence: TGTGCCAGCAGCGTGGGGCCAGAGACCCAGTACTTC. Its translation is CASSVGPETQYF.

The V gene is TRBV5-1, the J gene TRBJ1-3; D might be TRBD1 (5 bases). The CDR3 spans 15 residues. Germline loops: CDR1 SGHRS, CDR2 YFSETQ. Trimming shortened V by 4 bases and J by 4 bases, and 15 bases separated the two germline ends. The CDR3 DNA follows: TGCGCCAGCAGCCCCGGTGGGGCAGGAGGAAACACCATATATTTT. Translation gives CASSPGGAGGNTIYF.

This sequence joins TRBV7-2 and TRBJ2-3; 10 bases are a match to TRBD2. CDR3 size: 17 residues. In germline, CDR1 is SGHTA, CDR2 FQGNSA. With 3 bases clipped from V and 2 bases from J, the junction kept 8 bases outside the gene matches. The CDR3 nucleotides are TGTGCCAGCAGCTTTACCTCACTAGCGGGACACACAGATACGCAGTATTTT. Residues: CASSFTSLAGHTDTQYF.

V gene TRBV7-6 combines with J gene TRBJ2-7, with a possible D match to TRBD2 (6 bases). The CDR3 totals 13 residues. From germline, CDR1 is SGHVS and CDR2 FNYEAQ. The germline V and J ends were trimmed by 1 base and 4 bases, with 8 bases remaining between them. The CDR3 nucleotides read TGTGCCAGCAGCTTAGTGGAGGGTTACGAGCAGTACTTC. Its translation is CASSLVEGYEQYF.

CDR3 region: CASSGQANNYGYTF. CDR3 DNA sequence: TGTGCCAGTAGTGGACAGGCTAATAACTATGGCTACACCTTC. The rearrangement links TRBV19 to TRBJ1-2, with 7 bases identical to TRBD1. The J segment lost 1 base and the V segment lost 5 bases, leaving 4 bases of the junction unmatched. The germline CDR1 and CDR2 sequences are LNHDA and SQIVND (reference sequence). The CDR3 consists of 14 residues.

This rearrangement joins TRBV21-1 to TRBJ2-7; the DNA was not used to check the table's D call, TRBD1. TRBV21-1 is marked as a pseudogene. The CDR3 sequence is 16 residues long. For the CDR3, the DNA is TGTGCCAGCAGCACCTCCCTCGGAGACAGGGACTACGAGCAGTACTTC. Protein sequence: CASSTSLGDRDYEQYF.

This clone appeared a single time. The rearrangement uses TRBV6-6 and TRBJ2-1; unclear D gene. The germline CDR1 and CDR2 sequences are MNHNY and SVGAGI (reference sequence). This CDR3 spans 12 amino acids. The germline V and J ends were trimmed by 5 bases and 8 bases, with 10 bases remaining between them. The CDR3 DNA follows: TGTGCCAGCAGTCTAGATTCTTATGAGCAGTTCTTC. It is translated as CASSLDSYEQFF.

The J gene is TRBJ2-7, the V gene TRBV7-6, with a tentative D call TRBD1 (6 bases). Germline loops: CDR1 SGHVS, CDR2 FNYEAQ. Trimming removed 4 bases from V and 4 bases from J, with 20 bases in between. CDR3 length: 16 residues. CDR3 sequence (DNA): TGTGCCAGCAGCTCAAGACCACAGGGCGGTGGATACGAGCAGTACTTC. Protein: CASSSRPQGGGYEQYF.

Only a few counts were recorded for this clone. This chain connects TRBV19 to TRBJ2-3; 11 positions match TRBD2. In germline, CDR1 is LNHDA, CDR2 SQIVND (reference sequence). The CDR3 is 15 residues long. V was pared by 4 bases and J by 1 base, with 1 base of the junction left unmatched. Here the CDR3 reads CASSTSGGRTDTQYF. The CDR3 bases are TGTGCCAGTAGTACTAGCGGGGGGCGCACAGATACGCAGTATTTT.

This clone was counted only a few times. One end of the junction is discordant with germline, which a read error may explain. The chain recombines TRBV29-1 with TRBJ2-7; 9 positions match TRBD1. The CDR3 spans 11 residues. The germline V gene has CDR1 SQVTM and CDR2 ANQGSEA. CDR3 sequence: CSVEESGQGAF. Here the CDR3 DNA reads TGCAGCGTTGAGGAATCGGGACAGGGCGCCTTC.

The V call is TRBV18, the J call TRBJ1-5, with D maybe TRBD1 (6 bases). Germline CDR1 and CDR2: KGHSH and LQKENI. The CDR3 totals 14 residues. V lost 2 bases and J lost 6, with 11 bases in between. CDR3 sequence reads: CASSPGQRGQPQHF. The CDR3 nucleotides are TGTGCCAGCTCACCAGGACAGAGGGGTCAGCCCCAGCATTTT. The entire variable domain, with the rest obtained from reference TRBV18 and TRBJ1-5, is as follows: NAGVMQNPRHLVRRRGQEARLRCSPMKGHSHVYWYRQLPEEGLKFMVYLQKENIIDESGMPKERFSAEFPKEGPSILRIQQVVRGDSAAYFCASSPGQRGQPQHFGDGTRLSIL.

In this sample, this clone turned up once. J is TRBJ2-1 and V is TRBV27, with D possibly TRBD2 on 6 matching bases. This CDR3 spans 13 amino acids. Trimming stripped 0 bases from V and 11 bases from J, with 11 bases between. Germline-derived CDR1 and CDR2 are MNHEY and SMNVEV (reference sequence). CDR3 sequence: CASSLSAGTQQFF. Written as DNA, the CDR3 is TGTGCCAGCAGTTTATCAGCAGGGACTCAGCAGTTCTTC.

The V gene is TRBV2, the J gene TRBJ1-4; 8 bases agree with TRBD1. Trimming cost V 6 bases and J 5 bases; bases outside gene matches: 8. Per the germline V gene, CDR1 is SNHLY and CDR2 is FYNNEI. CDR3 size: 15 residues. For the CDR3, the DNA is TGTGCCAGCAGAAGACAGGGGACTGAAAATGAAAAACTGTTTTTT. Encoded protein: CASRRQGTENEKLFF.

The rearrangement links TRBV2 to TRBJ1-1, with TRBD1 as a possible D gene (5 bases). Trimming cost V 7 bases and J 5 bases, with 11 bases left between them. The CDR3 is made up of 12 amino acids. Germline assignment: CDR1 SNHLY and CDR2 FYNNEI. The CDR3, as DNA: TGTGCCAGCAAGGGGTCCCAAACTGAAGCTTTCTTT. This sequence encodes CASKGSQTEAFF.

The chain uses TRBV7-3 and TRBJ2-7; D perhaps matches TRBD1 (6 bases). The V and J ends lost 5 bases and 5 bases respectively, with 13 bases between them. Germline assignment: CDR1 SGHTA and CDR2 FQGTGA. CDR3 length equals 13 residues. The CDR3 reads CASSQGDNNEQYF. In DNA, the CDR3 is TGTGCCAGCAGCCAAGGGGACAATAACGAGCAGTACTTC.

This clone occurred a few times. The J gene is TRBJ1-1, the V gene TRBV19; D not resolved. Germline V gene sequence: CDR1 LNHDA, CDR2 SQIVND (reference sequence). The CDR3 spans 16 residues. V was clipped by 4 bases and J by 0 bases, with 15 bases between them. For the CDR3, the DNA is TGTGCCAGTAGTACCCTTGTGACACGGATGAACACTGAAGCTTTCTTT. Protein product: CASSTLVTRMNTEAFF.

CDR3 sequence reads: CASSRGAGETQYF. The CDR3 bases are TGTGCCAGCAGCCGGGGGGCCGGTGAGACCCAGTACTTC. The rearrangement joins TRBV11-2 to TRBJ2-5; tentative D call: TRBD2 (7 bases). Germline V gene lookup returns CDR1 SGHAT and CDR2 FQNNGV. This CDR3 has 13 residues. Trimming took off 5 bases at V and 5 bases at J, with 12 bases between the two ends.

This clone was seen once. The V call is TRBV9, the J call TRBJ2-1; 13 nucleotides agree with TRBD2. In germline, CDR1 is SGDLS, CDR2 YYNGEE. The CDR3 has 16 amino acids. The V segment lost 2 bases and the J segment 9 bases; nucleotides outside the gene matches: 8. CDR3 in DNA: TGTGCCAGCAGCGTTTATGGGACTAGCGGGGCCGGTGAGCAGTTCTTC. Protein: CASSVYGTSGAGEQFF. The variable domain in full, completed from reference TRBV9 and TRBJ2-1, reads DSGVTQTPKHLITATGQRVTLRCSPRSGDLSVYWYQQSLDQGLQFLIQYYNGEERAKGNILERFSAQQFPDLHSELNLSSLELGDSALYFCASSVYGTSGAGEQFFGPGTRLTVL.

CDR3 loop: CASSQVGGVSYEQYF. Written as DNA, the CDR3 is TGTGCCAGCAGCCAAGTCGGGGGGGTCTCCTACGAGCAGTACTTC. The J gene is TRBJ2-7, the V gene TRBV4-2; 8 nucleotides agree with TRBD2. CDR1 is LGHNA and CDR2 is YNFKEQ in the germline V gene. This CDR3 is built from 15 residues. J gave up 0 bases and V 1 base, and 2 bases lay outside the gene matches.

This sequence joins TRBV27 and TRBJ1-5; 9 bases align to TRBD1. The CDR3 sequence is 14 residues long. Germline values: CDR1 MNHEY, CDR2 SMNVEV (reference sequence). J lost 7 bases, V lost 5 bases, and 6 bases had no gene match. The DNA of the CDR3 is TGTGCCAGCAGTACCGGGACAGGGTGGCAGCCCCAGCATTTT. As protein: CASSTGTGWQPQHF.

The rearrangement joins TRBV27 to TRBJ2-1; the D is unclear. V lost 7 bases, J lost 4 bases, and 5 bases lay in between. The CDR3 contains 11 residues. Germline CDR1 MNHEY, CDR2 SMNVEV (reference sequence). The CDR3 bases are TGTGCCAGCACCCTATACAATGAGCAGTTCTTC. Protein: CASTLYNEQFF.